The rows below give T cell receptor beta chains drawn from one sample of a study of Ad26.COV2.S vaccination and SARS-CoV-2 variants. The table came from immunoSEQ multiplex PCR; TCRdb's copy has only in-frame clones and leaves some out. The table records hundreds of thousands of clones, around 92% of them present only once. This material consisted of peripheral blood, taken in a trial of Ad26.COV2.S vaccine versus placebo. These receptor sequences come from a person between 18 and 65 years old who received the Ad26.COV2.S COVID-19 vaccine or a placebo. CDR3s include the opening cysteine and the closing phenylalanine or tryptophan. Fields, in order: D gene, clone size, V gene, J gene, CDR3 length, CDR3 DNA, CDR3 protein. The D gene is left open where the match is weak. For some rows the clone size is stated as once, few or many, or as a class when expanded; others skip it.

>.|few|TRBV5-5|TRBJ2-3|13
TGTGCCAGCAGCTTGGGCCTAACAGATACGCAGTATTTT
CASSLGLTDTQYF
>.|.|TRBV18|TRBJ1-6|15
TGTGCCAGCTCACAGACCCGGGACGGATATTCACCCCTCCACTTT
CASSQTRDGYSPLHF
>.|.|TRBV27|TRBJ2-5|14
TGTGCCAGCAGTTTATCAGCCCGTAGCGAGACCCAGTACTTC
CASSLSARSETQYF
>.|.|TRBV5-1|TRBJ2-7|13
TGCGCCAGCAGTGCGGTGCAGACGGATGAGCAGTACTTC
CASSAVQTDEQYF
>.|.|TRBV5-4|TRBJ2-3|14
TGTGCCAGCAGCTTGGGGGACTCCACAGATACGCAGTATTTT
CASSLGDSTDTQYF
>.|.|TRBV6-5|TRBJ1-4|15
TGTGCCAGCAGCCAGTCGACCGGGACGTATGAAAAACTGTTTTTT
CASSQSTGTYEKLFF
>.|.|TRBV12-3/TRBV12-4|TRBJ2-7|11
TGTGCCAGCAGTAAATGGCGTGAGCAGTACTTC
CASSKWREQYF
>TRBD2|.|TRBV7-2|TRBJ2-2|15
TGTGCCAGCAGCGACGGACTAGCGAGGGCCGGGGAGCTGTTTTTT
CASSDGLARAGELFF
>.|.|TRBV6-5|TRBJ1-6|12
TGTGCCAGCAATTCCTATAATTCACCCCTCCACTTT
CASNSYNSPLHF
>TRBD2|.|TRBV18|TRBJ2-3|17
TGTGCCAGCTCACCGTTACCGGGACTAGCGGGGGGGGATACGCAGTATTTT
CASSPLPGLAGGDTQYF
>.|.|TRBV5-4|TRBJ2-5|14
TGTGCCAGCAGAGACGGTCTGTACCAAGAGACCCAGTACTTC
CASRDGLYQETQYF
>.|.|TRBV7-2|TRBJ2-7|15
TGTGCCAGCAGCTTTGCGGGGACGAACTCCTACGAGCAGTACTTC
CASSFAGTNSYEQYF
>.|.|TRBV12-3/TRBV12-4|TRBJ2-4|13
TGTGCCAGCAGTGGTCTAGTAAAAAACATTCAGTACTTC
CASSGLVKNIQYF
>TRBD1|.|TRBV7-9|TRBJ2-7|14
TGTGCCAGCAGCTTACTGGGACAGGGCACCGAGCAGTACTTC
CASSLLGQGTEQYF
>TRBD1|few|TRBV13|TRBJ2-7|16
TGTGCCAGCAGCCTAACCGGGACAGGGGCGCCCTACGAGCAGTACTTC
CASSLTGTGAPYEQYF
>.|.|TRBV5-1|TRBJ1-1|14
TGCGCCAGCAGCCACGGACGGTTGAACACTGAAGCTTTCTTT
CASSHGRLNTEAFF
>.|.|TRBV18|TRBJ1-5|15
TGTGCCAGCTCACCTCAAACAGGGCCCAATCAGCCCCAGCATTTT
CASSPQTGPNQPQHF
>.|.|TRBV5-1|TRBJ1-4|14
TGCGCCAGCAGCGGACAAGCAACTAATGAAAAACTGTTTTTT
CASSGQATNEKLFF
>.|.|TRBV30|TRBJ2-6|14
TGTGCCTGGAGTGAAGGGGCTGGGGCCAACGTCCTGACTTTC
CAWSEGAGANVLTF
>TRBD1|.|TRBV7-9|TRBJ2-3|15
TGTGCCAGCAACCTCCGGGACAGGTCCCCAGATACGCAGTATTTT
CASNLRDRSPDTQYF
>TRBD2|.|TRBV11-2|TRBJ2-3|17
TGTGCCAGCAGGGGGACTAGCGGGAGTTGGATGACAGATACGCAGTATTTT
CASRGTSGSWMTDTQYF
>.|.|TRBV10-3|TRBJ2-5|10
TGTGCCATACCCCAAGAGACCCAGTACTTC
CAIPQETQYF
>.|.|TRBV2|TRBJ2-7|15
TGTGCCAGCAGTCCCTCAAGGCTTGGGTCCTACGAGCAGTACTTC
CASSPSRLGSYEQYF
>.|.|TRBV30|TRBJ1-2|14
TGTGCCTGGAGCCTAGGGGGGCTAGGCTATGGCTACACCTTC
CAWSLGGLGYGYTF
>.|.|TRBV30|TRBJ2-7|11
TGTGCCTGGGACCAGGGTAGCGGGCAGTACTTC
CAWDQGSGQYF
>TRBD1|few|TRBV5-1|TRBJ2-5|15
TGCGCCAGCAGCTCGAACGGACAGGGCGCTAAGACCCAGTACTTC
CASSSNGQGAKTQYF
>.|.|TRBV29-1|TRBJ1-2|13
TGCAGCGTTGAAGGCGCAGGGGCCTCTGGCTACACCTTC
CSVEGAGASGYTF
>TRBD2|.|TRBV7-2|TRBJ2-2|16
TGTGCCAGCAGCCTTTGGGGGACTAGCGGGTTGGGGGAGCTGTTTTTT
CASSLWGTSGLGELFF
>.|.|TRBV5-1|TRBJ1-3|15
TGCGCCAGCAGCTTGGACGGTAGCTCTGGAAACACCATATATTTT
CASSLDGSSGNTIYF
>.|.|TRBV24-1|TRBJ2-3|11
TGTGCCACCAGTGTTGAAAATACGCAGTATTTT
CATSVENTQYF
>.|.|TRBV12-3/TRBV12-4|TRBJ1-1|13
TGTGCCAGCAGAACTGACCAGAACACTGAAGCTTTCTTT
CASRTDQNTEAFF
>TRBD1|.|TRBV7-9|TRBJ1-2|13
TGTGCCAGCAGCTCGACAGGGGTGGGTGGCTACACCTTC
CASSSTGVGGYTF
>.|.|TRBV19|TRBJ2-1|13
TGTGCCAGTAGAGAGCGGGCCAACAATGAGCAGTTCTTC
CASRERANNEQFF
>TRBD2|.|TRBV5-6|TRBJ2-1|15
TGTGCCAGCAGCTTTGGAACTAGCGGCTACAATGAGCAGTTCTTC
CASSFGTSGYNEQFF
>.|.|TRBV4-1|TRBJ2-2|14
TGCGCCAGCAGCCAAGCCCTTCCTCCCGGGGAGCTGTTTTTT
CASSQALPPGELFF
>.|few|TRBV5-5|TRBJ1-5|15
TGTGCCAGCAGCTTGGATGGGAGTCGCAATCAGCCCCAGCATTTT
CASSLDGSRNQPQHF
>TRBD1|.|TRBV5-5|TRBJ2-7|15
TGTGCCAGCAGCTTGGAGGACAGGATCTCCTACGAGCAGTACTTC
CASSLEDRISYEQYF
>.|.|TRBV6-2/TRBV6-3|TRBJ1-1|11
TGTGCCAGCAGTTACATGAGTTCAGCTTTCTTT
CASSYMSSAFF
>.|.|TRBV7-9|TRBJ1-5|13
TGTGCCAGCAGCTCGGGCGGCCTGGAGCCCCAGCATTTT
CASSSGGLEPQHF
>.|.|TRBV5-1|TRBJ2-7|16
TGCGCCAGCAGCTGGGGGGGCGTGACGGTTTCCTACGAGCAGTACTTC
CASSWGGVTVSYEQYF
>TRBD1|.|TRBV15|TRBJ1-4|14
TGTGCCACCAGCATCGACAGGGGAGATGAAAAACTGTTTTTT
CATSIDRGDEKLFF
>.|.|TRBV6-2/TRBV6-3|TRBJ2-5|14
TGTGCCAGCAGTCCCCGTGGGTGGAGAGAGACCCAGTACTTC
CASSPRGWRETQYF
>.|.|TRBV23-1|TRBJ2-7|14
TGCGCCAGCAGTCCCACCCCGGAGGACTACGAGCAGTACTTC
CASSPTPEDYEQYF
>.|.|TRBV6-5|TRBJ2-1|14
TGTGCCAGCAGTCCGTCCAGCTCCTACAATGAGCAGTTCTTC
CASSPSSSYNEQFF
>TRBD1|.|TRBV9|TRBJ1-4|14
TGTGCCAGCACCGGACGCCAGGGGGATGAAAAACTGTTTTTT
CASTGRQGDEKLFF
>.|.|TRBV3-1/TRBV3-2|TRBJ2-1|16
TGTGCCAGCAGCCAATCCCCTAGCGAGTCCTACAATGAGCAGTTCTTC
CASSQSPSESYNEQFF
>TRBD2|.|TRBV30|TRBJ2-1|14
TGTGCCTGGAGTGTAAGACTAGCGGGAAATGAGCAGTTCTTC
CAWSVRLAGNEQFF